A selection of T cell receptor beta chains follows, all from one sample in a study of T cells after yellow fever vaccination. TCRdb analysed the 5' RACE reads with MiXCR anew, one entry per CDR3 protein. In the table there are approximately 150,000 distinct CDR3 sequences, approximately 6.2% of which are singletons. The specimen comprised CD4+ T cells sorted from PBMCs, sampled on the day of the first yellow fever vaccination. Source of these receptors: a man aged 18-30 years who received the YFV17D yellow fever vaccine. CDR3s include the opening cysteine and the closing phenylalanine or tryptophan. Fields, in order: V gene, J gene, clone size, D gene, CDR3 protein, CDR3 DNA. A D gene is named only where the DNA matches it firmly. Clone size is not always given. Where it is, it says once, few, many or a class for expanded clones.

v_call: TRBV3-1; j_call: TRBJ2-3; clone_size: NA; d_call: NA; cdr3_aa: CASSHGGGTDTQYF; cdr3_nt: TGTGCCAGCAGCCACGGAGGGGGCACAGATACGCAGTATTTT
v_call: TRBV12-3/TRBV12-4; j_call: TRBJ2-1; clone_size: many; d_call: TRBD1; cdr3_aa: CASSWGQGANEQFF; cdr3_nt: TGTGCCAGCAGTTGGGGACAGGGAGCAAATGAGCAGTTCTTC
v_call: TRBV5-1; j_call: TRBJ2-7; clone_size: few; d_call: TRBD2; cdr3_aa: CASRSDLAGVGEQYF; cdr3_nt: TGCGCCAGCAGGTCCGACCTAGCGGGAGTGGGAGAGCAGTACTTC
v_call: TRBV30; j_call: TRBJ2-1; clone_size: many; d_call: NA; cdr3_aa: CAWSVQGRPFF; cdr3_nt: TGTGCCTGGAGTGTACAGGGTCGGCCGTTCTTC
v_call: TRBV28; j_call: TRBJ2-3; clone_size: few; d_call: TRBD2; cdr3_aa: CASRPRLAGVRDTQYF; cdr3_nt: TGTGCCAGCAGACCTCGACTAGCGGGGGTCCGGGATACGCAGTATTTT
v_call: TRBV20-1; j_call: TRBJ1-2; clone_size: many; d_call: NA; cdr3_aa: CSGGWGSYGYTF; cdr3_nt: TGCAGTGGGGGCTGGGGGAGCTATGGCTACACCTTC
v_call: TRBV4-3; j_call: TRBJ2-5; clone_size: few; d_call: TRBD2; cdr3_aa: CASSQDPGLAGGLETQYF; cdr3_nt: TGCGCCAGCAGCCAAGACCCCGGACTAGCGGGGGGGCTAGAGACCCAGTACTTC
v_call: TRBV7-8; j_call: TRBJ2-7; clone_size: many; d_call: TRBD1; cdr3_aa: CASSSRQGNHEQYF; cdr3_nt: TGTGCCAGCAGCTCCCGACAGGGCAACCACGAGCAGTACTTC
v_call: TRBV18; j_call: TRBJ1-1; clone_size: few; d_call: NA; cdr3_aa: CASSPRQLNTEAFF; cdr3_nt: TGTGCCAGCTCACCTCGACAGCTGAACACTGAAGCTTTCTTT
v_call: TRBV3-1; j_call: TRBJ2-4; clone_size: many; d_call: NA; cdr3_aa: CASSQDPGADIQYF; cdr3_nt: TGTGCCAGCAGCCAAGACCCGGGGGCTGACATTCAGTACTTC
v_call: TRBV19; j_call: TRBJ2-6; clone_size: many; d_call: NA; cdr3_aa: CASSAQVLGGANVLTF; cdr3_nt: TGTGCCAGTAGCGCACAGGTTCTGGGAGGGGCCAACGTCCTGACTTTC